One and the same sample provided the 27 T cell receptor beta chains below, sequenced in a study of human versus mouse CDR3 diversity and MHC coevolution. Assay: immunoSEQ multiplex PCR; the TCRdb copy retains only in-frame clones and omits some. The profile shows tens of thousands of clones, just over 90% of them singletons. The sequencing input was naive CD4+ T cells from blood. Subset described: CD45RO-negative CD62L-positive naive CD4 T cells. Source of these receptors: a person aged 25 to 69 in good health.

J is TRBJ1-5 and V is TRBV5-1, with 8 bases matching TRBD1. Trimming removed 3 bases from V and 1 base from J; junction bases left unmatched: 3. The CDR3 consists of 15 residues. Per germline, CDR1 SGHRS and CDR2 YFSETQ. CDR3 nucleotide sequence: TGCGCCAGCAGCTCACAGGGGGAAAGCAATCAGCCCCAGCATTTT. Protein sequence: CASSSQGESNQPQHF.

This rearrangement joins TRBV23-1 to TRBJ1-1; 8 positions agree with TRBD1. TRBV23-1 is known as an ORF, though its function is uncertain. The CDR3 has 14 amino acids. J was trimmed by 4 bases and V by 8 bases; bases with no gene match: 9. The CDR3: CASASDREGTEAFF. Written as DNA, the CDR3 is TGCGCCAGCGCCTCGGACAGGGAGGGCACTGAAGCTTTCTTT.

The chain combines TRBV2 with TRBJ2-7; maybe TRBD2 (6 bases). Trimming took 3 bases from V and 5 from J, leaving 17 bases between them. Per germline, CDR1 SNHLY and CDR2 FYNNEI. The CDR3 spans 15 residues. CDR3 DNA sequence: TGTGCCAGCAGTGACGGGGGAGACAGAGGCCACGAGCAGTACTTC. Amino acid sequence: CASSDGGDRGHEQYF.

The gene calls are TRBV18 and TRBJ2-7; 9 bases agree with TRBD1. Looked up from germline, CDR1 is KGHSH and CDR2 is LQKENI. Trimming took 3 bases from V and 4 from J; bases not matched to a gene: 10. The CDR3 spans 16 residues. The CDR3 here is CASSPLGQGNRYEQYF. CDR3 sequence (DNA): TGTGCCAGCTCACCCCTGGGACAGGGTAATAGATACGAGCAGTACTTC.

The chain combines TRBV19 with TRBJ2-3; D might be TRBD2 (6 bases). In germline, CDR1 is LNHDA, CDR2 SQIVND (reference sequence). Deletions cut 3 bases from V and 8 bases from J, with 9 bases between. There are 12 residues in the CDR3. In DNA, the CDR3 is TGTGCCAGTAGTATCGGGGGAGGTACGCAGTATTTT. Its protein product is CASSIGGGTQYF.

The J gene is TRBJ2-1, the V gene TRBV19, with a weak D call TRBD1 (6 bases). This CDR3 spans 15 amino acids. From germline, CDR1 is LNHDA and CDR2 SQIVND (reference sequence). The V end lost 1 base, the J end lost 9 bases, and 16 bases lay between the germline ends. CDR3 nucleotides: TGTGCCAGTAGTATAGGAGGGGGAATTAGTGTTGAGCAGTTCTTC. Translated, it gives CASSIGGGISVEQFF.

Turning to this clone: This sample also contains other DNA sequences that code for the same CDR3. The CDR3 DNA follows: TGTGCCAGCAGTTGGTGGGGGGGAAAGACTGAAGCTTTCTTT. Translating it yields CASSWWGGKTEAFF. The rearrangement links TRBV27 to TRBJ1-1, with D perhaps matching TRBD1 (5 bases). The V end was cut by 4 bases, the J end by 5 bases, with 14 bases between. The V gene's germline CDR1 is MNHEY and CDR2 SMNVEV (reference sequence). This CDR3 is built from 14 residues.

A remark on this clone: Its ends do not fully match the called genes, so a read error is possible. V is TRBV4-2 and J is TRBJ1-4, with D uncertain. CDR3 length: 20 amino acids. CDR1 and CDR2 from the germline V gene are LGHNA and YNFKEQ. CDR3 sequence (DNA): TGTGCCAGCAGCGAAGAACCTAGATCTGGGGAGGGCACAACTAATGAAAAACTGTTTTTT. Amino acids: CASSEEPRSGEGTTNEKLFF.

CDR3 DNA: TGTGCCAGCAATAGGGACAGGGTCAACTATGGCTACACCTTC. Translated: CASNRDRVNYGYTF. The chain combines TRBV6-6 with TRBJ1-2, with 9 nucleotides matching TRBD1. Unmatched junction bases numbered 5, after V lost 7 bases and J lost 2 bases. This CDR3 contains 14 residues. CDR1 MNHNY and CDR2 SVGAGI come from the germline V gene (reference sequence).

This chain connects TRBV9 to TRBJ2-1; 7 positions agree with TRBD2. This CDR3 has 20 residues. Germline CDR1 and CDR2: SGDLS and YYNGEE. J lost 7 bases, V lost 4 bases, and 26 bases had no gene match. The CDR3 is CASSSRGRTVTSGARNEQFF. In nucleotides, the CDR3 is TGTGCCAGCAGCTCAAGAGGTCGGACGGTAACCAGCGGGGCTCGGAATGAGCAGTTCTTC. Complete variable domain (other parts from reference TRBV9 and TRBJ2-1): DSGVTQTPKHLITATGQRVTLRCSPRSGDLSVYWYQQSLDQGLQFLIQYYNGEERAKGNILERFSAQQFPDLHSELNLSSLELGDSALYFCASSSRGRTVTSGARNEQFFGPGTRLTVL.

The chain links TRBV28 to TRBJ2-5; D not resolved. The CDR3 runs to 12 residues. From germline, CDR1 is MDHEN and CDR2 SYDVKM. V lost 2 bases and J 5 bases, leaving 6 bases between the germline ends. The CDR3 sequence is CASSLGHETQYF. CDR3 nucleotide sequence: TGTGCCAGCAGTTTAGGGCATGAGACCCAGTACTTC. Drawing the rest from reference TRBV28 and TRBJ2-5, the complete variable domain is DVKVTQSSRYLVKRTGEKVFLECVQDMDHENMFWYRQDPGLGLRLIYFSYDVKMKEKGDIPEGYSVSREKKERFSLILESASTNQTSMYLCASSLGHETQYFGPGTRLLVL.

The CDR3 nucleotides read TGTGCCAGCAGTTACAGGGACAGCAAAGAGACCCAGTACTTC. Its translation: CASSYRDSKETQYF. This chain connects TRBV27 to TRBJ2-5, with TRBD1 identical over 7 bases. The V segment lost 4 bases and the J segment 3 bases; nucleotides outside the gene matches: 5. This CDR3 region has 14 residues. Germline V CDR1 and CDR2: MNHEY, SMNVEV (reference sequence).

The chain has TRBV7-3 and TRBJ2-3; D is uncertain. This CDR3 comprises 13 residues. CDR1 and CDR2 (germline): SGHTA, FQGTGA. With 1 base removed from V and 6 bases from J, the gap between germline ends came to 8 bases. For the CDR3, the DNA is TGTGCCAGCAGCTTAAAGGCCGGGGATACGCAGTATTTT. It yields the protein CASSLKAGDTQYF.

V is TRBV21-1 and J is TRBJ2-1; the table's D call of TRBD1 was not tested on the DNA. TRBV21-1 is a recognized pseudogene. The CDR3 runs to 13 residues. In DNA, the CDR3 is TGTGCCAGCAGCACCCCAGGCTCCGTCGAGCAGTTCTTC. Protein: CASSTPGSVEQFF.

The chain has TRBV5-1 and TRBJ1-3; TRBD1 is a possible D gene (5 bases). V lost 4 bases and J 0 bases, leaving 11 bases between the germline ends. Germline CDR1 is SGHRS and CDR2 is YFSETQ. This CDR3 is built from 15 residues. The CDR3 loop reads CASSPDSSSGNTIYF. The CDR3 DNA reads TGCGCCAGCAGCCCCGACAGCAGCTCTGGAAACACCATATATTTT.

The genes are TRBV10-3 and TRBJ1-4, with 9 bases fitting TRBD1. Germline V lookup: CDR1 ENHRY, CDR2 SYGVKD. There are 16 residues in the CDR3. V shed 5 bases, J shed 7 bases, and the junction held 11 bases outside the gene matches. The CDR3 spells CAISRGTGQEGEKLFF. CDR3 DNA: TGTGCCATCAGTCGAGGGACAGGGCAGGAGGGTGAAAAACTGTTTTTT.

The chain recombines TRBV7-3 with TRBJ1-4; D is unclear. The CDR3 runs to 13 residues. Deletions cut 5 bases from V and 7 bases from J, with 11 bases between. CDR1 is SGHTA, CDR2 FQGTGA, per germline. In DNA, the CDR3 is TGTGCCAGCAGCCCCGCGGTGGGTGAAAAACTGTTTTTT. It specifies CASSPAVGEKLFF.

This chain uses TRBV5-1 with TRBJ2-7, with D possibly being TRBD2 (6 bases). From germline, CDR1 is SGHRS and CDR2 YFSETQ. V shed 3 bases and J shed 7 bases, with 11 bases lying between them. This CDR3 region has 12 residues. The CDR3 loop is CASSSPGREQYF. Written as DNA, the CDR3 is TGCGCCAGCAGCTCCCCAGGGAGGGAGCAGTACTTC.

This chain links TRBV19 with TRBJ2-3; TRBD2 matches 13 bases. V shed 3 bases and J 5 bases; nucleotides not matched to a gene: 8. The CDR3 sequence is 17 residues long. The germline CDR1 and CDR2 sequences are LNHDA and SQIVND (reference sequence). CDR3 amino acids: CASSIALAGGPIDTQYF. CDR3 DNA: TGTGCCAGTAGTATCGCACTAGCGGGGGGGCCTATAGATACGCAGTATTTT.

The CDR3 region is CASSIARVNYGYTF. In DNA, the CDR3 is TGTGCCAGTAGTATAGCCAGGGTTAACTATGGCTACACCTTC. The rearrangement uses TRBV19 and TRBJ1-2; possible D gene TRBD1, 5 bases. Trimming shortened V by 1 base and J by 1 base, and 7 bases separated the two germline ends. CDR1 is LNHDA, CDR2 SQIVND, per germline (reference sequence). The CDR3 is made up of 14 amino acids.

The chain is built from TRBV7-6 and TRBJ1-5, with a weak D call TRBD1 (6 bases). Germline CDR1 SGHVS, CDR2 FNYEAQ. Trimming pared 5 bases from V and 5 bases from J, leaving 13 bases between. The CDR3 consists of 14 residues. This chain's CDR3 is CASSPTGRYQPQHF. As DNA, the CDR3 is TGTGCCAGCAGCCCGACAGGACGGTATCAGCCCCAGCATTTT.

The chain recombines TRBV27 with TRBJ1-5, with TRBD1 as a possible D gene (5 bases). CDR1 and CDR2 (germline): MNHEY, SMNVEV (reference sequence). The CDR3 spans 15 residues. V gave up 0 bases and J gave up 7 bases, with 13 bases separating them. The CDR3 sequence: CASSLSGGAGQPQHF. The CDR3 region has the DNA TGTGCCAGCAGTTTATCAGGAGGGGCAGGACAGCCCCAGCATTTT.

The chain employs TRBV7-9 and TRBJ1-1; D call uncertain. CDR3 length: 12 amino acids. The ends were cut back, 3 bases at V and 3 bases at J, with 5 bases in the middle. The germline V gene has CDR1 SEHNR and CDR2 FQNEAQ (reference sequence). The CDR3 DNA reads as TGTGCCAGCAGCTTGGAGGACACTGAAGCTTTCTTT. Residues: CASSLEDTEAFF. Full variable domain (rest looked up from reference TRBV7-9 and TRBJ1-1): DTGVSQNPRHKITKRGQNVTFRCDPISEHNRLYWYRQTLGQGPEFLTYFQNEAQLEKSRLLSDRFSAERPKGSFSTLEIQRTEQGDSAMYLCASSLEDTEAFFGQGTRLTVV.

CDR3 loop: CASSLLGTENYGYTF. CDR3 sequence (DNA): TGTGCCAGCAGCCTCCTAGGGACAGAGAACTATGGCTACACCTTC. This rearrangement joins TRBV14 to TRBJ1-2; 7 bases line up with TRBD1. The ends lost 4 bases at V and 2 bases at J; junction bases unmatched: 7. This CDR3 has 15 amino acids. The germline V gene encodes CDR1 SGHDN and CDR2 FVKESK.

V usage is TRBV7-2 and J usage is TRBJ2-1; the D is unclear. Germline CDR1 reads SGHTA; CDR2 reads FQGNSA. V shed 4 bases and J shed 15 bases, with 19 bases lying between them. This CDR3 is 13 amino acids long. The CDR3 region is CASSSADRSVGFF. The CDR3 nucleotides read TGTGCCAGCAGCTCAGCAGATCGTTCTGTCGGGTTCTTC.

V is TRBV7-2 and J is TRBJ1-4, with a weak D call TRBD1 (5 bases). The CDR3 sequence is 16 residues long. The ends were cut back, 5 bases at V and 8 bases at J, with 21 bases in the middle. Germline CDR1 reads SGHTA; CDR2 reads FQGNSA. This CDR3 is CASSLYGGVVREKLFF. The CDR3 nucleotides are TGTGCCAGCAGCCTCTATGGGGGGGTAGTCAGGGAAAAACTGTTTTTT.

This chain joins TRBV7-2 and TRBJ1-3; D gene uncertain. The CDR3 is made up of 13 amino acids. Germline V lookup: CDR1 SGHTA, CDR2 FQGNSA. V lost 2 bases and J lost 6, with 8 bases in between. As DNA, the CDR3 is TGTGCCAGCAGCTTATCCCTCTCAAACACCATATATTTT. It specifies CASSLSLSNTIYF.